The subject of this entry is one TCR beta chain. Its antigen is as yet unknown. As to time point: pretreatment peripheral blood. With 2 bases clipped from V and 4 bases from J, the junction kept 2 bases outside the gene matches. This CDR3 contains 14 residues. CDR1 is MNHEY, CDR2 SVGAGI, per germline. This record belongs to a study of PD-L1 blockade in urothelial cancer. The study's findings and limits: Pretreatment clonality of the blood TCR repertoire below the median was predictive of superior survival.

The assay was immunoSEQ multiplex PCR, and TCRdb's table has in-frame clones only and misses some. The profile shows tens of thousands of clones, 85% to 90% of them singletons. The receptor's source is a man aged 55 to 69 with urothelial cancer. This chain connects TRBV6-5 to TRBJ2-7; 10 bases fit TRBD1. The sample was PBMCs, taken around atezolizumab (anti-PD-L1) treatment. In DNA, the CDR3 is TGTGCCAGCAGTTACCGGGACAGGGGATACGAGCAGTACTTC. Its translation is CASSYRDRGYEQYF.